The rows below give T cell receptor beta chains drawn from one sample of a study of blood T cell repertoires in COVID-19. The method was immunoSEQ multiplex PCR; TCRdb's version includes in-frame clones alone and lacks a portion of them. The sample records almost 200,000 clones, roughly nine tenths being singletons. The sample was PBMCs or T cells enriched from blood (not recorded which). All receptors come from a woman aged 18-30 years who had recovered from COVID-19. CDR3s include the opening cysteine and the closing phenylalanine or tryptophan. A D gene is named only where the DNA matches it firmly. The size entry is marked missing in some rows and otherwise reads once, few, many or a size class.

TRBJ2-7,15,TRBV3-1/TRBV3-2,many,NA,TGTGCCAGCAGCCAAGTTTACAGCTACTCCTACGAGCAGTACTTC,CASSQVYSYSYEQYF
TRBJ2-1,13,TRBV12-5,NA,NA,TGTGCTAGTGGTTTGGTACTCGGCAATGAGCAGTTCTTC,CASGLVLGNEQFF
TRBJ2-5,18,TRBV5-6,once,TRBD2,TGTGCCAGCAGAACTACTCTGTTGGAGCGGGGGACGGAGGAGACCCAGTACTTC,CASRTTLLERGTEETQYF
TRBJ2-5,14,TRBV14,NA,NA,TGTGCCAGCAGCTATTATGGGCGCCGGGAGACCCAGTACTTC,CASSYYGRRETQYF
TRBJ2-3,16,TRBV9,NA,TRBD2,TGTGCCAGCAGCGTAGTGGCGGGGGGGCGCACAGATACGCAGTATTTT,CASSVVAGGRTDTQYF
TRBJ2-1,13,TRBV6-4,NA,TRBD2,TGTGCCAGCAGTAGCGGGGGGGCCAATGAGCAGTTCTTC,CASSSGGANEQFF
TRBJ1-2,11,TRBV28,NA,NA,TGTGCCAGCAGGTGGAGGATGGACTACACCTTC,CASRWRMDYTF
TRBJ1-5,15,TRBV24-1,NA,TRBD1,TGTGCCACCAGCGGCGGGACAGGGGGCTATCAGCCCCAGCATTTT,CATSGGTGGYQPQHF
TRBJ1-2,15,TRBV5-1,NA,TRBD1,TGCGCCAGCAGCTCGGGGACAGATGTTAACTATGGCTACACCTTC,CASSSGTDVNYGYTF
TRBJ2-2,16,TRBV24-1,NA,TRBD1,TGTGCCACCAGTGATTCGACAGGGGGGAACACCGGGGAGCTGTTTTTT,CATSDSTGGNTGELFF
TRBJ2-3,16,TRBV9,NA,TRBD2,TGTGCCAGCAGCGTAGATTTTGCGGGGGGGCCCGCTACGCAGTATTTT,CASSVDFAGGPATQYF
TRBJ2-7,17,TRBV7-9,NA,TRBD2,TGTGCCAGCAGCTTGTCGGGACTAGCGGGGGGGATCCACGAGCAGTACTTC,CASSLSGLAGGIHEQYF
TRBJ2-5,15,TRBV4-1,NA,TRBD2,TGCGCCAGCAGCCCCGGGGGGGCCTTCCAAGAGACCCAGTACTTC,CASSPGGAFQETQYF
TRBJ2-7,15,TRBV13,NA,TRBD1,TGTGCCAGCAGCTTAGGGACAGGGACCTCCTACGAGCAGTACTTC,CASSLGTGTSYEQYF
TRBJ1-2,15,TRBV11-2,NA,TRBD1,TGTGCCAGCAGCTTAGGGGGCGGACAGGGCTATGGCTACACCTTC,CASSLGGGQGYGYTF
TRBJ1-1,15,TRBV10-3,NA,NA,TGTGCCATCAAAGCCGCGGGGGTCGCTTTGGCTGAAGCTTTCTTT,CAIKAAGVALAEAFF
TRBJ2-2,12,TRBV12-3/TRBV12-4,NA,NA,TGTGCCAGCAGTTTTCGGACCGGGGAGCTGTTTTTT,CASSFRTGELFF
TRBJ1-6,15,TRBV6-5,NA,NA,TGTGCCAGCAGTTACCGGAGGGCAAATAATTCACCCCTCCACTTT,CASSYRRANNSPLHF
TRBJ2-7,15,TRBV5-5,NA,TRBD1,TGTGCCAGCAGCTTGTGGACAGGGGTATCCTACGAGCAGTACTTC,CASSLWTGVSYEQYF
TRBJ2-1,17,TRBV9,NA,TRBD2,TGTGCCAGCAGCGTAGTTTCTAGCGGTTCCTCCTACAATGAGCAGTTCTTC,CASSVVSSGSSYNEQFF
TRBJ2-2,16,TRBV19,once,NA,TGTGCCAGTAGTCCAAGGACAGAACGGAAGGCCGGGGAGCTGTTTTTT,CASSPRTERKAGELFF
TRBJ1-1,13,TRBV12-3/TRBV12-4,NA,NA,TGTGCCAGCAGTTTTACGGTGAACACTGAAGCTTTCTTT,CASSFTVNTEAFF
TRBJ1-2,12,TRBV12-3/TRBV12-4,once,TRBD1,TGTGCCAGCCGAACAGGGGTCTACGGCTACACCTTC,CASRTGVYGYTF
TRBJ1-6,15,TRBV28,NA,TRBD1,TGTGCCAGCATTCAAGACAGGGGCGGCAATTCACCCCTCCACTTT,CASIQDRGGNSPLHF
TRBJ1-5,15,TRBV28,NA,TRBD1,TGTGCCAGCTACCTTCCGGGACAGGGTAATCAGCCCCAGCATTTT,CASYLPGQGNQPQHF
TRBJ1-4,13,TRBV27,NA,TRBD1,TGTGCCAGCAGTTTGTCCCGGGACAGAAGACTGTTTTTT,CASSLSRDRRLFF
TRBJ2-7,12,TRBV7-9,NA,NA,TGTGCCAGCACCGGGACTCCGGACGAGCAGTACTTC,CASTGTPDEQYF
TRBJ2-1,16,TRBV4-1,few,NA,TGCGCCAGCAGCCAAGGGAGGGCGAGCTCCTACAATGAGCAGTTCTTC,CASSQGRASSYNEQFF
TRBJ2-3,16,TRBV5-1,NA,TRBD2,TGCGCCAGCAGCTTGGTGCCTAGCGGGAACACAGATACGCAGTATTTT,CASSLVPSGNTDTQYF
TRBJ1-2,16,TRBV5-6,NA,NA,TGTGCCAGCAGCTCTGCAGGGGTCGTGGGGGACTATGGCTACACCTTC,CASSSAGVVGDYGYTF
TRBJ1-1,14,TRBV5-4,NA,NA,TGTGCCAGCAGCCCCGGACAGACGAACACTGAAGCTTTCTTT,CASSPGQTNTEAFF
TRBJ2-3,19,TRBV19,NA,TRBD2,TGTGCCAGTAGTCTTTGGGGGACTAGCGGGGTTGCGGGCACAGATACGCAGTATTTT,CASSLWGTSGVAGTDTQYF
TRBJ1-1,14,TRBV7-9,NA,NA,TGTGCCAGCAGCTTTTCCACGACAGGTACTGAAGCTTTCTTT,CASSFSTTGTEAFF
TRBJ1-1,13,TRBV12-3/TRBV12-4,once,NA,TGTGCCAGCAGTTTAGGAGGGCCCACTGAAGCTTTCTTT,CASSLGGPTEAFF
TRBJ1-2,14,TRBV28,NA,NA,TGTGCCAGCAGTTTAGACAGATTCAGTTATGGCTACACCTTC,CASSLDRFSYGYTF
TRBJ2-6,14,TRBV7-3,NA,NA,TGTGCCAGCAGCTTAGGCTCCGGGGCCAACGTCCTGACTTTC,CASSLGSGANVLTF
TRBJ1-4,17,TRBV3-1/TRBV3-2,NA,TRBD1,TGTGCCAGCAGCCGCGGGACAGGAGGGGGGGTTAATGAAAAACTGTTTTTT,CASSRGTGGGVNEKLFF
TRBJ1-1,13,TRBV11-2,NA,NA,TGTGCCAGCAGCCTAGGCCCCCGGACTGAAGCTTTCTTT,CASSLGPRTEAFF
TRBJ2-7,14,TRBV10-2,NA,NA,TGCGCCAGCAGTGGAGGGGGTCACTACTACGAGCAGTACTTC,CASSGGGHYYEQYF
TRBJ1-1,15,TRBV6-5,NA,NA,TGTGCCAGCAGTTACACGTTAACAGGGACGACTGAAGCTTTCTTT,CASSYTLTGTTEAFF
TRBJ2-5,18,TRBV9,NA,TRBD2,TGTGCCAGCAGCCCTAGAGGCCGAGCGGGGGTCATACAAGAGACCCAGTACTTC,CASSPRGRAGVIQETQYF
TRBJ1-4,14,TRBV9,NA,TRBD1,TGTGCCAGCAGCGTGACAGGGCGAGGTGAAAAACTGTTTTTT,CASSVTGRGEKLFF
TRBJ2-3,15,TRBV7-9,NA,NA,TGTGCCAGCAGCTGGGGAGGGGGATACACAGATACGCAGTATTTT,CASSWGGGYTDTQYF
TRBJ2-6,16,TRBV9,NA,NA,TGTGCCAGCAGCCCGTGGAGAGGCTCTGGGGCCAACGTCCTGACTTTC,CASSPWRGSGANVLTF
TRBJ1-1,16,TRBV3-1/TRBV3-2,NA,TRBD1,TGTGCCAGCAAGCCCCACAGGGGGGACTTGAACACTGAAGCTTTCTTT,CASKPHRGDLNTEAFF
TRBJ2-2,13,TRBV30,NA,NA,TGTGCCTTGGACAGAAAGAACACCGGGGAGCTGTTTTTT,CALDRKNTGELFF
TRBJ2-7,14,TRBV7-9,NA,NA,TGTGCCAGCAGCCCCAGCGGAGGGAGCAACGAGCAGTACTTC,CASSPSGGSNEQYF
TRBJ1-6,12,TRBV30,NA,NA,TGTGCCTGGGAAGGGGGTAATTCACCCCTCCACTTT,CAWEGGNSPLHF
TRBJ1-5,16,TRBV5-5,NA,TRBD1,TGTGCCAGCAGCCTAACAGGGGGTGGAAGCAATCAGCCCCAGCATTTT,CASSLTGGGSNQPQHF
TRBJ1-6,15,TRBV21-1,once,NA,TGTGCCAGCAGCAAACCTGGGACATATAATTCACCCCTCCACTTT,CASSKPGTYNSPLHF
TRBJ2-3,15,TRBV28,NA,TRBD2,TGTGCCAGCAGCCCACTAGCGGGGGGCGGGGATACGCAGTATTTT,CASSPLAGGGDTQYF
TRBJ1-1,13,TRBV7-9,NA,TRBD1,TGTGCCAGCAGCCCTCAGGGGGACACTGAAGCTTTCTTT,CASSPQGDTEAFF
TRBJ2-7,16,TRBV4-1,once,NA,TGCGCCAGCAGCCAAGAACAGGACCGATTCGGGTACGAGCAGTACTTC,CASSQEQDRFGYEQYF
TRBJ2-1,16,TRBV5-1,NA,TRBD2,TGCGCCAGCAGCCCGCCGGGACTACGTGTCTACAATGAGCAGTTCTTC,CASSPPGLRVYNEQFF
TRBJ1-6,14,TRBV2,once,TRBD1,TGTGCCAGCAAGGGGGCAGGGTATAATTCACCCCTCCACTTT,CASKGAGYNSPLHF
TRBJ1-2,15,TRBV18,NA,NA,TGTGCCAGCTCACCTGAGGCAGGGATCGAGTATGGCTACACCTTC,CASSPEAGIEYGYTF
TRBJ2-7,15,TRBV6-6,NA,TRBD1,TGTGCCAGCATGCGTCTGGGACAGGGGACCTACGAGCAGTACTTC,CASMRLGQGTYEQYF